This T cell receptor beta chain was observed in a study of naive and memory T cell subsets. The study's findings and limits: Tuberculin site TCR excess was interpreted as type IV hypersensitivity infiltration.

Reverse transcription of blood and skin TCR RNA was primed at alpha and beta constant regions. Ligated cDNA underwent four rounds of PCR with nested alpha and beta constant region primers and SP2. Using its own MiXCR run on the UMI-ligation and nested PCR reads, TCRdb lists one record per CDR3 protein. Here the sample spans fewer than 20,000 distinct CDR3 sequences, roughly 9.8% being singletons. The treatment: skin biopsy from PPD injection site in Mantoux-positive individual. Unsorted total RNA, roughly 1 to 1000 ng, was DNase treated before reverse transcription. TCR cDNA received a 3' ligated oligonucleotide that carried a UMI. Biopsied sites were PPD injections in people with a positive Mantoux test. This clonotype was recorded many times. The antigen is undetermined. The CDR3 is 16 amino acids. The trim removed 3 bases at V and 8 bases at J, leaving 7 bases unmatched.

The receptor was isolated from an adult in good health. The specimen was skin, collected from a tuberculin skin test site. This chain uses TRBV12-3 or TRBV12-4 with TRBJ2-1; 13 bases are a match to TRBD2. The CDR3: CASSLALAGGPYEQFF. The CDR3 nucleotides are TGTGCCAGCAGTTTGGCACTAGCGGGGGGGCCCTATGAGCAGTTCTTC.